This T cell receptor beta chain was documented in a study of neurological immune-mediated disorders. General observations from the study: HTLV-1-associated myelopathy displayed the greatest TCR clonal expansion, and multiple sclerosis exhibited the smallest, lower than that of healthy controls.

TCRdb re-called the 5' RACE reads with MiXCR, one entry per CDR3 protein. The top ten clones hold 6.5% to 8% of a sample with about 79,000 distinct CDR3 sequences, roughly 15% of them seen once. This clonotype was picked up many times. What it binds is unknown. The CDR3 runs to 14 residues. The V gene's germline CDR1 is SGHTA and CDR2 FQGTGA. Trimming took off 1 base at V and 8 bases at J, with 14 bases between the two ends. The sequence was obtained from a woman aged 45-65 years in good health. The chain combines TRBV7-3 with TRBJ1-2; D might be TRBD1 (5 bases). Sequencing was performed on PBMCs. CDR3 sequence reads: CASSLRGQGEGYTF. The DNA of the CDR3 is TGTGCCAGCAGCTTAAGGGGCCAGGGTGAAGGCTACACCTTC.